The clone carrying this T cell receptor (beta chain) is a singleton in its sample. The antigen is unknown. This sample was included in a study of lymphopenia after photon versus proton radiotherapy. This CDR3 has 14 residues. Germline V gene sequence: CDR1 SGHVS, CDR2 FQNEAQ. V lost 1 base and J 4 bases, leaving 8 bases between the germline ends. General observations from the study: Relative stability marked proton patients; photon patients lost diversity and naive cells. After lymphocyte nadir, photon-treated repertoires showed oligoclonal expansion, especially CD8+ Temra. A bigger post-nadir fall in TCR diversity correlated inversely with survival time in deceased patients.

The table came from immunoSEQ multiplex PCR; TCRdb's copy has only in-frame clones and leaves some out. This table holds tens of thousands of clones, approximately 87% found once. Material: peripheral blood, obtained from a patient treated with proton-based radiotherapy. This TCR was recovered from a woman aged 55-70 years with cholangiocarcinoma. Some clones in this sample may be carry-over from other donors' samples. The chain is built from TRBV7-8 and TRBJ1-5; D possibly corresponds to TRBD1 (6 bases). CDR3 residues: CASSLGQGNQPQHF. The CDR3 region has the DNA TGTGCCAGCAGCTTAGGCCAGGGGAATCAGCCCCAGCATTTT.